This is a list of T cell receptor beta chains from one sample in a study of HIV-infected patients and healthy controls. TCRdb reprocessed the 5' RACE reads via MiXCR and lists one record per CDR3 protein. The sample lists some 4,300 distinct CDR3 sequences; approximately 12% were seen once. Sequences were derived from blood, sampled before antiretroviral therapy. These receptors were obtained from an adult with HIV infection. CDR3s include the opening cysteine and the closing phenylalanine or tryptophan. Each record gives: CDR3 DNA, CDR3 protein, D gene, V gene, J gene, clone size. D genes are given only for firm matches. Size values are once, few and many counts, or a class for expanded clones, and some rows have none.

CDR3nt: TGTGCCAGCAGCTACGGACAGGGTGCGAGAGCTAACTATGGCTACACCTTC
CDR3aa: CASSYGQGARANYGYTF
d_gene: TRBD1
v_gene: TRBV5-4
j_gene: TRBJ1-2
abundance: medium-sized

CDR3nt: TGTGCCAGCAGCTTAGATCAGGACCGCGATACGCAGTATTTT
CDR3aa: CASSLDQDRDTQYF
d_gene: NA
v_gene: TRBV7-2
j_gene: TRBJ2-3
abundance: many

CDR3nt: TGTGCCAGCAGCGAATCGGACACTGCCTATGGCTACACCTTC
CDR3aa: CASSESDTAYGYTF
d_gene: NA
v_gene: TRBV11-3
j_gene: TRBJ1-2
abundance: medium-sized

CDR3nt: TGCGCCAGCAGCCAAGATCGGGGGGGACATGGCTACACCTTC
CDR3aa: CASSQDRGGHGYTF
d_gene: NA
v_gene: TRBV4-3
j_gene: TRBJ1-2
abundance: medium-sized

CDR3nt: TGTGCCACCAGTGATTTGCGGCGGGATAGCACCGGGGAGCTGTTTTTT
CDR3aa: CATSDLRRDSTGELFF
d_gene: NA
v_gene: TRBV24-1
j_gene: TRBJ2-2
abundance: few

CDR3nt: TGTGCCAGCAGTCGGGGACAGGCGAACACCGGGGAGCTGTTTTTT
CDR3aa: CASSRGQANTGELFF
d_gene: TRBD1
v_gene: TRBV12-3/TRBV12-4
j_gene: TRBJ2-2
abundance: medium-sized

CDR3nt: TGTGCCAGCAGTTATGGATCCTACGAGCAGTACTTC
CDR3aa: CASSYGSYEQYF
d_gene: NA
v_gene: TRBV28
j_gene: TRBJ2-7
abundance: medium-sized

CDR3nt: TGTGCCGTGGACACAAACTATGGCTACACCTTC
CDR3aa: CAVDTNYGYTF
d_gene: NA
v_gene: TRBV30
j_gene: TRBJ1-2
abundance: NA

CDR3nt: TGCAGTGCTGGGAACAGGGAGGGCACTGAAGCTTTCTTT
CDR3aa: CSAGNREGTEAFF
d_gene: NA
v_gene: TRBV20-1
j_gene: TRBJ1-1
abundance: medium-sized

CDR3nt: TGCAGTGCTAGAGCGGGGAACACCGGGGAGCTGTTTTTT
CDR3aa: CSARAGNTGELFF
d_gene: NA
v_gene: TRBV20-1
j_gene: TRBJ2-2
abundance: medium-sized

CDR3nt: TGCAGTGCTAGAGACCCCGCGGACAGGGGCGAATTCACCTACGAGCAGTACTTC
CDR3aa: CSARDPADRGEFTYEQYF
d_gene: TRBD1
v_gene: TRBV20-1
j_gene: TRBJ2-7
abundance: medium-sized

CDR3nt: TGTGCCAGCAGTTTACCCCTCTCACCCCGGCGCTTTTACACTGAAGCTTTCTTT
CDR3aa: CASSLPLSPRRFYTEAFF
d_gene: NA
v_gene: TRBV12-3/TRBV12-4
j_gene: TRBJ1-1
abundance: medium-sized

CDR3nt: TGTGCCACCAGGGCCGGACAGACGGCTAGCACAGATACGCAGTATTTT
CDR3aa: CATRAGQTASTDTQYF
d_gene: NA
v_gene: TRBV24-1
j_gene: TRBJ2-3
abundance: medium-sized

CDR3nt: TGTGCCAGCAGCCCCGGGACTAGTACCTACAATGAGCAGTTCTTC
CDR3aa: CASSPGTSTYNEQFF
d_gene: TRBD2
v_gene: TRBV7-2
j_gene: TRBJ2-1
abundance: many

CDR3nt: TGCAGTGCCGTGGATGGGACTAGCGGCACAGATACGCAGTATTTT
CDR3aa: CSAVDGTSGTDTQYF
d_gene: TRBD2
v_gene: TRBV20-1
j_gene: TRBJ2-3
abundance: medium-sized

CDR3nt: TGCAGTGTCCCCCGGGAGGGGCCCGCAGAGACCCAGTACTTC
CDR3aa: CSVPREGPAETQYF
d_gene: TRBD2
v_gene: TRBV20-1
j_gene: TRBJ2-5
abundance: medium-sized

CDR3nt: TGTGCCAGTAAACGGGGGACCGACGAGCAGTACTTC
CDR3aa: CASKRGTDEQYF
d_gene: NA
v_gene: TRBV28
j_gene: TRBJ2-7
abundance: medium-sized

CDR3nt: TGTGCCAGCAAAAGGGAGCGACCGAACCAAGAGACCCAGTACTTC
CDR3aa: CASKRERPNQETQYF
d_gene: NA
v_gene: TRBV2
j_gene: TRBJ2-5
abundance: medium-sized

CDR3nt: TGTGCCAGCAGTCTACAGGGGCGTCAGTCCGAGCAGTACTTC
CDR3aa: CASSLQGRQSEQYF
d_gene: TRBD1
v_gene: TRBV2
j_gene: TRBJ2-7
abundance: many

CDR3nt: TGTGCCAGCAGTTACAGTCAGGTCACAGATACGCAGTATTTT
CDR3aa: CASSYSQVTDTQYF
d_gene: NA
v_gene: TRBV6-6
j_gene: TRBJ2-3
abundance: medium-sized

CDR3nt: TGCAGCGTTGTAGTGAGGCGGGAGGCAGATACGCAGTATTTT
CDR3aa: CSVVVRREADTQYF
d_gene: TRBD2
v_gene: TRBV29-1
j_gene: TRBJ2-3
abundance: many

CDR3nt: TGTGCCAGCAGCAAAAGGTTTGAGCAGTTCTTC
CDR3aa: CASSKRFEQFF
d_gene: NA
v_gene: TRBV21-1
j_gene: TRBJ2-1
abundance: many

CDR3nt: TGTGCCAGCAGTTTACTAGGGATGAACACTGAAGCTTTCTTT
CDR3aa: CASSLLGMNTEAFF
d_gene: NA
v_gene: TRBV27
j_gene: TRBJ1-1
abundance: many

CDR3nt: TGTGCCAGCAGTTACTCGGGTCAGGGGTGGCCAGATACGCAGTATTTT
CDR3aa: CASSYSGQGWPDTQYF
d_gene: NA
v_gene: TRBV6-2/TRBV6-3
j_gene: TRBJ2-3
abundance: NA

CDR3nt: TGTGCCAGCAGCTTAGCGATGGGTGGTGAAGCTTTCTTT
CDR3aa: CASSLAMGGEAFF
d_gene: NA
v_gene: TRBV7-2
j_gene: TRBJ1-1
abundance: medium-sized

CDR3nt: TGTGCCAGCAGCTTGAGTAGGACAGATCAGCCCCAGCATTTT
CDR3aa: CASSLSRTDQPQHF
d_gene: NA
v_gene: TRBV5-5
j_gene: TRBJ1-5
abundance: medium-sized

CDR3nt: TGTGCCATCAGTGAAAGGGCAGCCACCCTAGACGGGACCAAAAACATTCAGTACTTC
CDR3aa: CAISERAATLDGTKNIQYF
d_gene: NA
v_gene: TRBV10-3
j_gene: TRBJ2-4
abundance: medium-sized

CDR3nt: TGCAGCGTTGAGGGGCAGGGACCAAACACCGGGGAGCTGTTTTTT
CDR3aa: CSVEGQGPNTGELFF
d_gene: NA
v_gene: TRBV29-1
j_gene: TRBJ2-2
abundance: large

CDR3nt: TGCGCCAGCAGCCAGACAGGAGACAATCAGCCCCAGCATTTT
CDR3aa: CASSQTGDNQPQHF
d_gene: NA
v_gene: TRBV4-3
j_gene: TRBJ1-5
abundance: medium-sized

CDR3nt: TGTGCCAGCAGCCTTAACAGGAATCGGAACACCGGGGAGCTGTTTTTT
CDR3aa: CASSLNRNRNTGELFF
d_gene: NA
v_gene: TRBV11-3
j_gene: TRBJ2-2
abundance: many

CDR3nt: TGCAGTGCCGCGGACCCCTCAGGGCCAGATACGCAGTATTTT
CDR3aa: CSAADPSGPDTQYF
d_gene: NA
v_gene: TRBV20-1
j_gene: TRBJ2-3
abundance: few

CDR3nt: TGCAGCGTCCGAGAAACCGGGACAGGAAATCAGCCCCAGCATTTT
CDR3aa: CSVRETGTGNQPQHF
d_gene: TRBD1
v_gene: TRBV29-1
j_gene: TRBJ1-5
abundance: medium-sized

CDR3nt: TGCAGCGTCACCGCTACAGGGGCGCAGACTGAAGCTTTCTTT
CDR3aa: CSVTATGAQTEAFF
d_gene: TRBD1
v_gene: TRBV29-1
j_gene: TRBJ1-1
abundance: many

CDR3nt: TGTGCCAGCAGTCCCCTAGCGGGAGGGTTTCGGAATGAGCAGTTCTTC
CDR3aa: CASSPLAGGFRNEQFF
d_gene: TRBD2
v_gene: TRBV27
j_gene: TRBJ2-1
abundance: few

CDR3nt: TGTGCCAGCAGCCCAAGACAGGTTTCTTCCTATGGCTACACCTTC
CDR3aa: CASSPRQVSSYGYTF
d_gene: NA
v_gene: TRBV7-2
j_gene: TRBJ1-2
abundance: many

CDR3nt: TGCAGTGCTAGAGATTATAATCCGGGGTTAGTTTTCGAGACCCAGTACTTC
CDR3aa: CSARDYNPGLVFETQYF
d_gene: NA
v_gene: TRBV20-1
j_gene: TRBJ2-5
abundance: medium-sized

CDR3nt: TGCAGTGCTAGAGAGGGGGGAGGGGAAGAGACCCAGTACTTC
CDR3aa: CSAREGGGEETQYF
d_gene: TRBD2
v_gene: TRBV20-1
j_gene: TRBJ2-5
abundance: medium-sized

CDR3nt: TGCAGTGCTACCCGACTAGCGGGAGGGCCGGAGACCCAGTACTTC
CDR3aa: CSATRLAGGPETQYF
d_gene: TRBD2
v_gene: TRBV20-1
j_gene: TRBJ2-5
abundance: medium-sized

CDR3nt: TGCAGCGTTGAAGGAGGGGGGGACACTGAAGCTTTCTTT
CDR3aa: CSVEGGGDTEAFF
d_gene: NA
v_gene: TRBV29-1
j_gene: TRBJ1-1
abundance: few

CDR3nt: TGTGCCAGCAGTTTAAGGGGCAGATCCACAGATACGCAGTATTTT
CDR3aa: CASSLRGRSTDTQYF
d_gene: NA
v_gene: TRBV27
j_gene: TRBJ2-3
abundance: NA

CDR3nt: TGTGCCAGCAGCCCTGGACAGATCCGTGGTTCACCCCTCCACTTT
CDR3aa: CASSPGQIRGSPLHF
d_gene: NA
v_gene: TRBV4-2
j_gene: TRBJ1-6
abundance: medium-sized

CDR3nt: TGTGCCAGCAGCTTCAGGACAGGGGGCGCGGATACGCAGTATTTT
CDR3aa: CASSFRTGGADTQYF
d_gene: TRBD1
v_gene: TRBV7-2
j_gene: TRBJ2-3
abundance: medium-sized

CDR3nt: TGTGCCAGCAGCTTAGTACGGCCCGACCAAGAGACCCAGTACTTC
CDR3aa: CASSLVRPDQETQYF
d_gene: NA
v_gene: TRBV7-8
j_gene: TRBJ2-5
abundance: large

CDR3nt: TGTGCCAGCAGCCAGCTACACTTAGCGGGAATCGACGAGCAGTACTTC
CDR3aa: CASSQLHLAGIDEQYF
d_gene: TRBD2
v_gene: TRBV14
j_gene: TRBJ2-7
abundance: medium-sized

CDR3nt: TGTGCCAGCAGTGTCCAGGGGCTATACGAGCAGTACTTC
CDR3aa: CASSVQGLYEQYF
d_gene: NA
v_gene: TRBV27
j_gene: TRBJ2-7
abundance: NA

CDR3nt: TGTGCCAGCTCACTCGGGGGCCTAGGCTATGGCTACACCTTC
CDR3aa: CASSLGGLGYGYTF
d_gene: NA
v_gene: TRBV18
j_gene: TRBJ1-2
abundance: few

CDR3nt: TGTGCCTGGAGTAATAGCGGCTACAATGAGCAGTTCTTC
CDR3aa: CAWSNSGYNEQFF
d_gene: NA
v_gene: TRBV30
j_gene: TRBJ2-1
abundance: many

CDR3nt: TGCGCCAGCAGCCTTCGACAGGGGGGCTCGGATACGCAGTATTTT
CDR3aa: CASSLRQGGSDTQYF
d_gene: TRBD1
v_gene: TRBV5-1
j_gene: TRBJ2-3
abundance: medium-sized

CDR3nt: TGTGCCAGCAGTACCGGCCGGGTGAACACTGAAGCTTTCTTT
CDR3aa: CASSTGRVNTEAFF
d_gene: NA
v_gene: TRBV2
j_gene: TRBJ1-1
abundance: large